This TCR beta chain was found in a study of T cell changes during pregnancy in multiple sclerosis. The V end lost 2 bases, the J end lost 6 bases, and 17 bases lay between the germline ends. Germline values: CDR1 MNHEY, CDR2 SMNVEV (reference sequence). CDR3 length: 15 residues. Sequenced by immunoSEQ multiplex PCR; TCRdb stores in-frame clones only, minus some. Among 70,000 to 95,000 clones listed, just over 90% were seen once. This clonotype was sampled from a female donor in good health, enrolled as a control in a pregnancy study. The V and J genes are TRBV27 and TRBJ2-7; TRBD1 might be the D (6 bases). The sequences come from peripheral blood, collected after pregnancy. The DNA for the CDR3 is TGTGCCAGCAGTTTAAGGGGGTACTCCCACTCCGAGCAGTACTTC. This gives the protein CASSLRGYSHSEQYF.